One sample yielded the 24 T cell receptor beta chains listed below, sequenced in a study of low-dose radiotherapy and immunotherapy resistance in tumors. TRAV- and TRBV-specific primers, spanning alpha and beta chains, primed first-strand cDNA. TCRs were put through about 20 PCR cycles of amplification with Phusion. A constant-region primer and the V-primer adapter served as the primer pair. Each CDR3 protein gets one entry after TCRdb re-called the reads with MiXCR. The table lists 13,000 or so distinct CDR3 sequences, 65% to 75% of them singletons. These TCRs come from a human donor with advanced metastatic prostate, ovarian, gallbladder or colorectal cancer (not recorded which). This table probably holds off-target reads from a library built for another chain.

The chain recombines TRBV19 with TRBJ1-5; 8 bases line up with TRBD1. The V segment lost 6 bases and the J segment 9 bases; nucleotides outside the gene matches: 13. The CDR3 contains 15 residues. The germline CDR1 and CDR2 sequences are LNHDA and SQIVND (reference sequence). The CDR3 DNA reads TGTGCCAGTAGCCCCGACAGGGGAAAATGGTGGCCCCAGCATTTT. Translated: CASSPDRGKWWPQHF.

This clonotype came up a few times. V usage is TRBV18 and J usage is TRBJ2-3; possible D gene TRBD2, 6 bases. CDR1 and CDR2 (germline): KGHSH, LQKENI. This CDR3 has 12 amino acids. Deletions cut 4 bases from V and 5 bases from J, with 7 bases between. The DNA for the CDR3 is TGTGCCAGCTCACAGGGAGGAGATACGCAGTATTTT. Translation: CASSQGGDTQYF.

V and J are TRBV5-6 and TRBJ1-6; D gene unclear. This CDR3 region has 15 residues. CDR1 and CDR2 (germline): SGHDT, YYEEEE. Trimming took 2 bases from V and 7 from J, leaving 13 bases between them. The CDR3 loop reads CASSLRAGRNSPLHF. Written as DNA, the CDR3 is TGTGCCAGCAGCTTAAGGGCGGGTAGAAATTCACCCCTCCACTTT.

The chain carries TRBV11-2 and TRBJ1-2, with D uncertain. The CDR3 covers 15 residues. Germline V gene lookup returns CDR1 SGHAT and CDR2 FQNNGV. Trimming cost V 5 bases and J 9 bases, with 22 bases left between them. Written as DNA, the CDR3 is TGTGCCAGCAGCCCAACACCTTCGGGCAAATACCGCTACACCTTC. This translates into CASSPTPSGKYRYTF.

The chain couples TRBV12-3 or TRBV12-4 to TRBJ2-1; tentatively, D is TRBD1 or TRBD2 (5 bases each). This CDR3 has 14 residues. Trimming took off 7 bases at V and 5 bases at J, with 15 bases between the two ends. In nucleotides, the CDR3 is TGTGCCAGCACCCCCGGGACCGTCAACAATGAGCAGTTCTTC. This gives the protein CASTPGTVNNEQFF.

The chain is built from TRBV7-8 and TRBJ2-1; 9 nucleotides agree with TRBD1. V trimming: 5 bases; J trimming: 9 bases; junction bases outside the gene matches: 8. Germline CDR1 is SGHVS and CDR2 is FQNEAQ. CDR3 length: 14 residues. The CDR3 coding sequence is TGTGCCAGCAGCCCAGGACAGGGGCGAGGTGAGCAGTTCTTC. It codes for CASSPGQGRGEQFF.

The V and J genes are TRBV4-1 and TRBJ2-3; either TRBD1 or TRBD2 may supply D (7 bases each). The CDR3 spans 16 residues. Deletions cut 0 bases from V and 5 bases from J, with 15 bases between. Germline CDR1 and CDR2: MGHRA and YSYEKL. CDR3 region: CASSQEARGGVDTQYF. For the CDR3, the DNA is TGCGCCAGCAGCCAAGAAGCCAGGGGGGGGGTAGATACGCAGTATTTT.

The chain couples TRBV7-2 to TRBJ2-5; either TRBD1 or TRBD2 may fit D (6 bases each). V was clipped by 4 bases and J by 4 bases, with 16 bases between them. Germline CDR1 and CDR2: SGHTA and FQGNSA. CDR3 length equals 15 residues. The CDR3, as DNA: TGTGCCAGCAGCTGGGGGGCTAGTGAGGTAGAGACCCAGTACTTC. Its translation: CASSWGASEVETQYF.

This clonotype was picked up one time. The chain couples TRBV20-1 to TRBJ1-6, with D perhaps TRBD1 (5 bases). V shed 1 base and J shed 9 bases, with 16 bases lying between them. Germline V CDR1 and CDR2: DFQATT, SNEGSKA (reference sequence). CDR3 length: 15 residues. The CDR3 here is CSARAQRDRGSPLHF. The CDR3, as DNA: TGCAGTGCTAGAGCGCAAAGGGATAGGGGTTCACCCCTCCACTTT.

The genes are TRBV5-1 and TRBJ1-6; 7 bases align to TRBD1. Trimming at V came to 3 bases and at J to 5 bases, leaving 8 bases not matched to a gene. The CDR3 has 16 amino acids. The germline CDR1 and CDR2 sequences are SGHRS and YFSETQ. The CDR3 here is CASSSSDRDNNSPLHF. CDR3 DNA sequence: TGCGCCAGCAGCTCCTCAGACAGGGACAATAATTCACCCCTCCACTTT.

The chain has TRBV14 and TRBJ2-2; D possibly corresponds to TRBD1 (6 bases). Per germline, CDR1 SGHDN and CDR2 FVKESK. The V end was cut by 1 base, the J end by 5 bases, with 8 bases between. The CDR3 covers 14 residues. The CDR3 reads CASSQATGTGELFF. CDR3 bases: TGTGCCAGCAGCCAAGCTACAGGGACCGGGGAGCTGTTTTTT.

This chain connects TRBV6-1 to TRBJ1-5, with D unresolved. The V gene lost 3 bases and the J gene lost 3 bases, with 9 bases spanning the gap. CDR3 length equals 14 residues. Germline CDR1 reads MNHNS; CDR2 reads SASEGT. CDR3 in DNA: TGTGCCAGCAGTGATTCGCAGGTCAATCAGCCCCAGCATTTT. Its protein is CASSDSQVNQPQHF.

V is TRBV29-1 and J is TRBJ2-7; 7 bases align to TRBD1. With V trimmed by 5 bases and J by 5 bases, 9 bases remained unmatched. The CDR3 length is 13 residues. Germline loops: CDR1 SQVTM, CDR2 ANQGSEA. In nucleotides, the CDR3 is TGCAGCGTTTCACCTACAGGGGCGAACGAGCAGTACTTC. Residues: CSVSPTGANEQYF.

V usage is TRBV20-1 and J usage is TRBJ2-7; D gene ambiguous. Germline CDR1 and CDR2: DFQATT and SNEGSKA (reference sequence). The CDR3 totals 15 residues. Trimming cost V 5 bases and J 3 bases, with 20 bases left between them. The DNA of the CDR3 is TGCAGTGCTGGCGGCCGAGGATTTAATATCTACGAGCAGTACTTC. Its translation: CSAGGRGFNIYEQYF.

This chain uses TRBV10-2 with TRBJ2-2; TRBD1 agrees at 7 bases. Unmatched junction bases numbered 4, after V lost 8 bases and J lost 4 bases. This CDR3 has 13 amino acids. In germline, CDR1 is WSHSY, CDR2 SAAADI. The CDR3 protein is CASRQGATGELFF. The CDR3 DNA reads TGCGCCAGCCGACAGGGTGCCACCGGGGAGCTGTTTTTT.

J is TRBJ1-2 and V is TRBV29-1, with 11 bases aligning to TRBD1. Germline assignment: CDR1 SQVTM and CDR2 ANQGSEA. This CDR3 is 14 amino acids long. With 6 bases clipped from V and 4 bases from J, the junction kept 7 bases outside the gene matches. The CDR3 DNA reads TGCAGCGTGACCGGGACAGGGGGACTCTATGGCTACACCTTC. Residues: CSVTGTGGLYGYTF.

The chain carries TRBV7-3 and TRBJ2-2; TRBD2 is a possible D gene (5 bases). The germline V gene encodes CDR1 SGHTA and CDR2 FQGTGA. Trimming stripped 3 bases from V and 8 bases from J, with 10 bases between. The CDR3 is made up of 13 amino acids. The CDR3: CASSFGGAGELFF. DNA for the CDR3: TGTGCCAGCAGCTTTGGAGGAGCGGGGGAGCTGTTTTTT.

This clonotype was detected only once. The chain employs TRBV29-1 and TRBJ1-1; D is undetermined. CDR1 is SQVTM, CDR2 ANQGSEA, per germline. V was trimmed by 3 bases and J by 3 bases, leaving 8 bases between them. The CDR3 runs 12 residues. Here the CDR3 reads CSVDEDHTEAFF. CDR3 DNA: TGCAGCGTTGATGAGGACCACACTGAAGCTTTCTTT.

V and J are TRBV2 and TRBJ2-3; 9 nucleotides match TRBD1. This CDR3 has 14 residues. The germline V gene encodes CDR1 SNHLY and CDR2 FYNNEI. V was pared by 6 bases and J by 3 bases, with 4 bases of the junction left unmatched. The DNA for the CDR3 is TGTGCCAGCAGGGGGACAGGGCCAACAGATACGCAGTATTTT. It codes for CASRGTGPTDTQYF.

This clonotype was picked up a small number of times. The V gene is TRBV7-9, the J gene TRBJ1-4, with no clear D. CDR1 is SEHNR, CDR2 FQNEAQ, per germline (reference sequence). The V and J ends lost 1 base and 10 bases respectively, with 7 bases between them. The CDR3 loop spans 12 amino acids. This CDR3 reads CASSLEARKLFF. The CDR3 region has the DNA TGTGCCAGCAGCTTAGAGGCGCGAAAACTGTTTTTT.

J is TRBJ1-2 and V is TRBV4-1; maybe TRBD1 (6 bases). CDR3 length: 16 residues. Per germline, CDR1 MGHRA and CDR2 YSYEKL. The V gene lost 0 bases and the J gene lost 5 bases, with 16 bases spanning the gap. For the CDR3, the DNA is TGCGCCAGCAGCCAAGAAGCAGGGGTGCTTGGGTATGGCTACACCTTC. Translated, it gives CASSQEAGVLGYGYTF.

This clonotype was counted once. This sequence joins TRBV2 and TRBJ2-1; D is possibly TRBD2 (6 bases). V lost 8 bases and J lost 9, with 20 bases in between. CDR1 and CDR2 from the germline V gene are SNHLY and FYNNEI. The CDR3 covers 14 residues. The CDR3, as DNA: TGTGCCAGCTTCCCCGGGACTTCATCAGCTGAGCAGTTCTTC. Amino acid sequence: CASFPGTSSAEQFF.

This sequence joins TRBV29-1 and TRBJ2-7; 7 nucleotides line up with TRBD2. CDR3 length equals 13 residues. Germline V gene lookup returns CDR1 SQVTM and CDR2 ANQGSEA. Trimming at V came to 4 bases and at J to 4 bases, leaving 7 bases not matched to a gene. CDR3 protein: CSVVRGVGYEQYF. The DNA of the CDR3 is TGCAGCGTTGTCCGGGGGGTAGGGTACGAGCAGTACTTC.

The chain links TRBV29-1 to TRBJ2-5; the D call may be TRBD1 or TRBD2 (6 bases each). The CDR3 is made up of 12 amino acids. Germline assignment: CDR1 SQVTM and CDR2 ANQGSEA. V lost 7 bases and J lost 5, with 14 bases in between. The CDR3 region has the DNA TGCAGCGCCCGGGGGCTTAGGGAGACCCAGTACTTC. Its translation is CSARGLRETQYF.